This T cell receptor beta chain was captured by sequencing in a study of shared clonotypes between healthy human individuals. The germline V gene has CDR1 MNHNS and CDR2 SASEGT. With 6 bases removed from V and 6 bases from J, the gap between germline ends came to 18 bases. This CDR3 has 14 amino acids. The data were produced by immunoSEQ multiplex PCR, yet TCRdb's version contains in-frame clones alone and is incomplete. The sample lists about 2.3 million clones, about 92% occurring once. The specimen sequenced was naive CD4+ T cells from PBMCs. Subset here: CD45RA+ positively selected. The clonotype was recovered from a man between 18 and 35 years old in good health. Some clones in this sample may be carry-over from other donors' samples. The chain links TRBV6-1 to TRBJ2-7, with a tentative D call TRBD1 (6 bases). The DNA for the CDR3 is TGTGCCAGCAGACCCCTAACAGGGCCGGGCGAGCAGTACTTC. Residues: CASRPLTGPGEQYF.